This TCR beta chain was captured by sequencing in a study of blood T cell repertoires in COVID-19. In the study overall: The United States, Italy and Spain supplied acute and convalescent COVID-19 samples.

Germline CDR1 MNHEY, CDR2 SVGAGI. V trimming: 6 bases; J trimming: 6 bases; junction bases outside the gene matches: 8. This CDR3 is built from 15 residues. The age range of participants was about 18 to 95 years, with residence in about two dozen US areas. Participants' reported clinical history set cohort assignment. Profiling relied on immunoSEQ multiplex PCR, and the TCRdb table lists in-frame clones only, not all of them. The sample yields about 300,000 clones, approximately 84% seen once. The rearrangement uses TRBV6-5 and TRBJ2-2; the match to TRBD2 covers 9 bases. The sequenced material came from PBMCs or T cells enriched from blood (not recorded which). This receptor was identified in a woman between 18 and 30 years old who had recovered from COVID-19. CDR3 coding DNA: TGTGCCAGCAGCCGCCCCGGACTAGCGTCCGGGGAGCTGTTTTTT. It specifies CASSRPGLASGELFF.